This paragraph covers one T cell receptor (beta chain) sequence. Its antigen is unidentified. This entry comes from a study of OX40 agonist ivuxolimab in advanced cancers. Across the whole study: Every 2 weeks, patients received ivuxolimab intravenously, dosed at 0.01 to 10 mg/kg. Age averaged around 54 years (range roughly 20 to 90), and about 86% were male. Two patients with cutaneous melanoma and one with hepatocellular carcinoma, three in total, showed partial responses.

Germline V CDR1 and CDR2: GTSNPN, SVGIG (reference sequence). The CDR3 length is 13 residues. The V end was cut by 2 bases, the J end by 8 bases, with 15 bases between. General study results and limits: Low normalized T-cell clonal expansion also characterized some of the nonresponders.

Sequenced by immunoSEQ multiplex PCR; TCRdb stores in-frame clones only, minus some. This table has about 50,000 clones, 85% to 90% appearing once. The gene calls are TRBV30 and TRBJ1-1; D perhaps matches TRBD1 (5 bases). The sample in question was CD4+ or CD8+ T cells sorted from blood, obtained in a trial of the OX40 agonist ivuxolimab. This sequence was found in an adult with an advanced solid tumor such as melanoma, head and neck, liver or kidney cancer. CDR3 sequence reads: CAWSRFGTQEAFF. The CDR3 DNA is TGTGCCTGGAGTAGGTTTGGGACCCAAGAAGCTTTCTTT.